This T cell receptor beta chain derives from a study of CD8 T cells in Susac syndrome. Study-wide background: Patients with Susac syndrome were therapy-naive, on corticosteroids, or on intravenous immunoglobulin alone at the time that blood was drawn.

Sequencing targeted TCR beta in T cells from blood (CD8+ and CD4+). Study-wide points: Among active patients and in TEMRA cells, CD8+ clonal expansion in Susac reached its peak.

Of note for this clonotype: The antigen is unknown.

With random hexamers, 0.5 to 1 ug RNA was reverse transcribed. The CDR3 of TCR beta was amplified by immunoSEQ multiplex PCR across 54 Vbeta and 13 Jbeta. From the immunoSEQ multiplex PCR reads, TCRdb called clonotypes with MiXCR, one entry per CDR3 protein. The table has approximately 74,000 distinct CDR3 sequences, 94% seen once. The sequence was obtained from a human donor with Susac syndrome. Source material: CD8+ T cells from PBMCs.

The DNA for the CDR3 is TGTGCCAGCCGGGACCCGTCTCTCAATGAGCAGTTCTTC. This gives the protein CASRDPSLNEQFF. The V and J genes are TRBV7-9 and TRBJ2-1; D is perhaps TRBD1 or TRBD2 (5 bases each). Germline values: CDR1 SEHNR, CDR2 FQNEAQ (reference sequence). Trimming removed 8 bases from V and 6 bases from J, with 14 bases in between. There are 13 residues in the CDR3.